The rows below give T cell receptor beta chains drawn from one sample of a study of identifying expanded T cells in peripheral blood. Measured with immunoSEQ multiplex PCR; TCRdb has only the in-frame clones, and not every one. The sample has about 83,000 clones; approximately 91% are singletons. Sequencing used blood. The receptor set was obtained from a person aged 18 to 70 in good health. Both conserved end residues are part of each CDR3. The D gene is left open where the match is weak. Size values are once, few and many counts, or a class for expanded clones, and some rows have none.

D gene: .; clone size: .; V gene: TRBV29-1; J gene: TRBJ1-1; CDR3 protein: CSVEVGQSTEAFF; CDR3 DNA: TGCAGCGTTGAAGTGGGCCAGTCGACTGAAGCTTTCTTT
D gene: .; clone size: .; V gene: TRBV19; J gene: TRBJ1-1; CDR3 protein: CASSIVFGGGTEAFF; CDR3 DNA: TGTGCCAGTAGTATAGTTTTCGGGGGAGGGACTGAAGCTTTCTTT
D gene: .; clone size: .; V gene: TRBV10-3; J gene: TRBJ1-3; CDR3 protein: CAISGGFSGNTIYF; CDR3 DNA: TGTGCCATCAGTGGAGGCTTCTCTGGAAACACCATATATTTT
D gene: .; clone size: .; V gene: TRBV4-3; J gene: TRBJ1-1; CDR3 protein: CASSLRRGYTEAFF; CDR3 DNA: TGCGCCAGCAGCCTCCGTAGGGGGTACACTGAAGCTTTCTTT
D gene: .; clone size: .; V gene: TRBV18; J gene: TRBJ1-5; CDR3 protein: CASSQQTGQPQHF; CDR3 DNA: TGTGCCAGCTCACAGCAGACAGGCCAGCCCCAGCATTTT
D gene: TRBD2; clone size: .; V gene: TRBV6-5; J gene: TRBJ2-3; CDR3 protein: CASSNKAGSTDTQYF; CDR3 DNA: TGTGCCAGCAGCAATAAAGCGGGAAGCACAGATACGCAGTATTTT
D gene: .; clone size: .; V gene: TRBV6-1; J gene: TRBJ2-3; CDR3 protein: CASAAPGTGTDTQYF; CDR3 DNA: TGTGCCAGCGCGGCTCCAGGGACCGGCACAGATACGCAGTATTTT
D gene: .; clone size: few; V gene: TRBV10-3; J gene: TRBJ2-7; CDR3 protein: CAISESADRMSVDQYF; CDR3 DNA: TGTGCCATCAGTGAGTCCGCCGACAGGATGTCAGTCGATCAGTACTTC
D gene: .; clone size: .; V gene: TRBV7-8; J gene: TRBJ2-2; CDR3 protein: CASSAGAGTGELFF; CDR3 DNA: TGTGCCAGCAGCGCAGGGGCGGGCACCGGGGAGCTGTTTTTT
D gene: .; clone size: .; V gene: TRBV13; J gene: TRBJ1-1; CDR3 protein: CASSPDTHSNTEAFF; CDR3 DNA: TGTGCCAGCAGCCCGGACACCCACTCGAACACTGAAGCTTTCTTT
D gene: TRBD2; clone size: .; V gene: TRBV19; J gene: TRBJ2-5; CDR3 protein: CASSPPGLAYF; CDR3 DNA: TGTGCCAGTAGTCCCCCGGGACTAGCCTACTTC
D gene: TRBD1; clone size: .; V gene: TRBV18; J gene: TRBJ1-2; CDR3 protein: CASSPAYDRDGYTF; CDR3 DNA: TGTGCCAGCTCACCAGCTTACGACAGGGATGGCTACACCTTC
D gene: .; clone size: .; V gene: TRBV10-3; J gene: TRBJ2-7; CDR3 protein: CAISESTEQYF; CDR3 DNA: TGTGCCATCAGTGAGTCTACGGAGCAGTACTTC
D gene: TRBD2; clone size: .; V gene: TRBV27; J gene: TRBJ2-1; CDR3 protein: CASSSAGTTYNEQFF; CDR3 DNA: TGTGCCAGCAGTTCTGCCGGGACTACTTACAATGAGCAGTTCTTC
D gene: .; clone size: few; V gene: TRBV23-1; J gene: TRBJ1-5; CDR3 protein: CANTDTALGGSNQPQHF; CDR3 DNA: TGCGCCAACACGGACACCGCACTCGGGGGTAGCAATCAGCCCCAGCATTTT
D gene: TRBD2; clone size: .; V gene: TRBV19; J gene: TRBJ2-3; CDR3 protein: CASSIPGGLGTDTQYF; CDR3 DNA: TGTGCCAGTAGTATACCGGGGGGGCTCGGCACAGATACGCAGTATTTT
D gene: .; clone size: .; V gene: TRBV9; J gene: TRBJ2-7; CDR3 protein: CASSVGAGLGYEQYF; CDR3 DNA: TGTGCCAGCAGCGTAGGGGCGGGTTTAGGGTACGAGCAGTACTTC
D gene: TRBD1; clone size: .; V gene: TRBV11-2; J gene: TRBJ1-2; CDR3 protein: CASSSDRGMIGGYTF; CDR3 DNA: TGTGCCAGCAGCTCCGACAGGGGGATGATTGGCGGCTACACCTTC
D gene: TRBD2; clone size: .; V gene: TRBV9; J gene: TRBJ2-1; CDR3 protein: CASSVISGGAYEQFF; CDR3 DNA: TGTGCCAGCAGCGTCATTAGCGGGGGGGCGTATGAGCAGTTCTTC
D gene: .; clone size: once; V gene: TRBV5-5; J gene: TRBJ2-1; CDR3 protein: CASSFGREQFF; CDR3 DNA: TGTGCCAGCAGCTTCGGTCGGGAGCAGTTCTTC
D gene: TRBD2; clone size: .; V gene: TRBV19; J gene: TRBJ2-2; CDR3 protein: CASSRRLAGGLGTGELFF; CDR3 DNA: TGTGCCAGTAGTCGAAGACTAGCGGGGGGGCTAGGCACCGGGGAGCTGTTTTTT
D gene: .; clone size: .; V gene: TRBV6-1; J gene: TRBJ2-7; CDR3 protein: CASSEARPAYEQYF; CDR3 DNA: TGTGCCAGCAGTGAAGCGAGACCGGCCTACGAGCAGTACTTC
D gene: .; clone size: once; V gene: TRBV5-5; J gene: TRBJ1-3; CDR3 protein: CASRSLPGLGNTIYF; CDR3 DNA: TGTGCCAGCAGAAGTCTTCCAGGACTCGGAAACACCATATATTTT
D gene: .; clone size: .; V gene: TRBV5-1; J gene: TRBJ2-2; CDR3 protein: CASSFGKGPTNTGELFF; CDR3 DNA: TGCGCCAGCAGCTTTGGCAAGGGGCCTACGAACACCGGGGAGCTGTTTTTT
D gene: .; clone size: .; V gene: TRBV18; J gene: TRBJ2-3; CDR3 protein: CASSPEQGTDTQYF; CDR3 DNA: TGTGCCAGCTCACCAGAACAGGGCACAGATACGCAGTATTTT
D gene: .; clone size: .; V gene: TRBV9; J gene: TRBJ2-5; CDR3 protein: CASSSGAVSETQYF; CDR3 DNA: TGTGCCAGCAGCTCGGGGGCAGTTTCGGAGACCCAGTACTTC
D gene: TRBD1; clone size: .; V gene: TRBV5-6; J gene: TRBJ1-1; CDR3 protein: CASREQGANTEAFF; CDR3 DNA: TGTGCCAGCAGGGAACAGGGGGCTAACACTGAAGCTTTCTTT
D gene: TRBD1; clone size: once; V gene: TRBV5-8; J gene: TRBJ1-3; CDR3 protein: CASSSRTDRGQDF; CDR3 DNA: TGTGCCAGCAGCTCTCGAACTGACAGGGGGCAGGATTTT
D gene: .; clone size: .; V gene: TRBV28; J gene: TRBJ2-6; CDR3 protein: CASSLRSHRVSGANVLTF; CDR3 DNA: TGTGCCAGCAGTCTCCGCTCCCACAGGGTCTCTGGGGCCAACGTCCTGACTTTC
D gene: TRBD2; clone size: .; V gene: TRBV19; J gene: TRBJ2-2; CDR3 protein: CASGGAGGELFF; CDR3 DNA: TGTGCCAGCGGGGGGGCAGGCGGGGAGCTGTTTTTT
D gene: TRBD2; clone size: .; V gene: TRBV18; J gene: TRBJ2-2; CDR3 protein: CASSLTGTRNTGELFF; CDR3 DNA: TGTGCCAGCTCACTTACCGGGACTAGGAACACCGGGGAGCTGTTTTTT
D gene: .; clone size: .; V gene: TRBV7-7; J gene: TRBJ2-5; CDR3 protein: CASSLGIRETQYF; CDR3 DNA: TGTGCTAGCAGCTTAGGGATCAGGGAGACCCAGTACTTC
D gene: .; clone size: .; V gene: TRBV7-2; J gene: TRBJ2-7; CDR3 protein: CASSIGGAAYEQYF; CDR3 DNA: TGTGCCAGCAGCATCGGTGGGGCAGCCTACGAGCAGTACTTC
D gene: TRBD1; clone size: .; V gene: TRBV5-1; J gene: TRBJ1-6; CDR3 protein: CASSLSGQGRSPLHF; CDR3 DNA: TGCGCCAGCAGCTTATCGGGACAGGGAAGATCACCCCTCCACTTT
D gene: TRBD2; clone size: .; V gene: TRBV19; J gene: TRBJ2-5; CDR3 protein: CASRTSGEETQYF; CDR3 DNA: TGTGCCAGTAGGACTAGCGGGGAAGAGACCCAGTACTTC
D gene: .; clone size: .; V gene: TRBV7-6; J gene: TRBJ2-2; CDR3 protein: CASTSEGPTGELFF; CDR3 DNA: TGTGCCAGCACCTCTGAGGGTCCCACCGGGGAGCTGTTTTTT
D gene: TRBD1; clone size: .; V gene: TRBV7-2; J gene: TRBJ2-5; CDR3 protein: CASSLGRQGVRETQYF; CDR3 DNA: TGTGCCAGCAGCTTAGGTCGACAGGGGGTAAGGGAGACCCAGTACTTC
D gene: .; clone size: few; V gene: TRBV4-3; J gene: TRBJ2-1; CDR3 protein: CASSQEVTLIGQFF; CDR3 DNA: TGCGCCAGCAGCCAAGAAGTTACCCTCATTGGGCAGTTCTTC
D gene: .; clone size: .; V gene: TRBV30; J gene: TRBJ2-6; CDR3 protein: CAWRIWDSGANVLTF; CDR3 DNA: TGTGCCTGGAGGATATGGGACTCTGGGGCCAACGTCCTGACTTTC
D gene: .; clone size: .; V gene: TRBV27; J gene: TRBJ2-7; CDR3 protein: CASSLKGGGSYEQYF; CDR3 DNA: TGTGCCAGCAGTTTAAAAGGTGGGGGTTCCTACGAGCAGTACTTC
D gene: TRBD2; clone size: .; V gene: TRBV2; J gene: TRBJ2-1; CDR3 protein: CASSRLAGGQSSYNEQFF; CDR3 DNA: TGTGCCAGCAGTCGACTAGCGGGGGGTCAGAGCTCCTACAATGAGCAGTTCTTC
D gene: .; clone size: .; V gene: TRBV29-1; J gene: TRBJ1-1; CDR3 protein: CSVVLQGTTEAFF; CDR3 DNA: TGCAGCGTTGTTCTACAGGGAACCACTGAAGCTTTCTTT
D gene: TRBD1; clone size: .; V gene: TRBV5-6; J gene: TRBJ2-7; CDR3 protein: CASSLAGQGGQYF; CDR3 DNA: TGTGCCAGCAGCTTGGCGGGACAGGGAGGGCAGTACTTC
D gene: TRBD1; clone size: .; V gene: TRBV5-1; J gene: TRBJ1-2; CDR3 protein: CASSFRDAGQGRRNYGYTF; CDR3 DNA: TGCGCCAGCAGCTTTAGAGACGCCGGACAGGGCCGTCGGAACTATGGCTACACCTTC
D gene: .; clone size: .; V gene: TRBV7-2; J gene: TRBJ2-5; CDR3 protein: CASSANSGSNGETQYF; CDR3 DNA: TGTGCCAGCAGCGCCAATAGCGGATCTAACGGGGAGACCCAGTACTTC
D gene: TRBD1; clone size: once; V gene: TRBV7-2; J gene: TRBJ2-7; CDR3 protein: CASSLDRGPYEQYF; CDR3 DNA: TGTGCCAGCAGCTTAGACAGGGGACCCTACGAGCAGTACTTC
D gene: .; clone size: .; V gene: TRBV6-5; J gene: TRBJ2-1; CDR3 protein: CASSPTNEQFF; CDR3 DNA: TGTGCCAGCAGTCCCACCAATGAGCAGTTCTTC
D gene: .; clone size: .; V gene: TRBV6-5; J gene: TRBJ1-2; CDR3 protein: CASSYLGQARFGYTF; CDR3 DNA: TGTGCCAGCAGTTACTTAGGGCAAGCCAGATTTGGCTACACCTTC
D gene: .; clone size: .; V gene: TRBV10-1; J gene: TRBJ2-3; CDR3 protein: CASGRSGHSTDTQYF; CDR3 DNA: TGCGCCAGCGGACGGTCGGGGCACAGCACAGATACGCAGTATTTT
D gene: TRBD1; clone size: .; V gene: TRBV6-6; J gene: TRBJ1-2; CDR3 protein: CASAWGTGVYGYTF; CDR3 DNA: TGTGCCAGTGCTTGGGGGACAGGGGTGTATGGCTACACCTTC
D gene: TRBD1; clone size: .; V gene: TRBV19; J gene: TRBJ1-3; CDR3 protein: CASSMGPGGTSGNTIYF; CDR3 DNA: TGTGCCAGTAGTATGGGCCCAGGGGGCACTTCTGGAAACACCATATATTTT